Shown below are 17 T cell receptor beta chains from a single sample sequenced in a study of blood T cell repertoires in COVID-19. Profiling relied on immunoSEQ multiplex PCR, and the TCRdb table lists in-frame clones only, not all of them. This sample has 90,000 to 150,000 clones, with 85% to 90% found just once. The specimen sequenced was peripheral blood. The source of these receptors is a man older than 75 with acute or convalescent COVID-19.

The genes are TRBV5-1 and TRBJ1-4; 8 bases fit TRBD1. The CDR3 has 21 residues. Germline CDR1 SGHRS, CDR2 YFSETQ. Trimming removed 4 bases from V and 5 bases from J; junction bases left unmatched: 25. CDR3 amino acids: CASSPLGQDKVHKTLNEKLFF. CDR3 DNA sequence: TGCGCCAGCAGCCCCCTGGGACAGGATAAAGTTCATAAGACCCTCAATGAAAAACTGTTTTTT. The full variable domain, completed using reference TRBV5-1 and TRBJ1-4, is KAGVTQTPRYLIKTRGQQVTLSCSPISGHRSVSWYQQTPGQGLQFLFEYFSETQRNKGNFPGRFSGRQFSNSRSEMNVSTLELGDSALYLCASSPLGQDKVHKTLNEKLFFGSGTQLSVL.

CDR3: CASSPLGRNSNQPQHF. In DNA, the CDR3 is TGTGCCAGCTCACCCCTGGGGAGAAATAGCAATCAGCCCCAGCATTTT. The J gene is TRBJ1-5, the V gene TRBV18; no firm D call. Trimming left V 3 bases short and J 0 bases short, with 12 bases between. Germline CDR1 reads KGHSH; CDR2 reads LQKENI. This CDR3 is built from 16 residues.

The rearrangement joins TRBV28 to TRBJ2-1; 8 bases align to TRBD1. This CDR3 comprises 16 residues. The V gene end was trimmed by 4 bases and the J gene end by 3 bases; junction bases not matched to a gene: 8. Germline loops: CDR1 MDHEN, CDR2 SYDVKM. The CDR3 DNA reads TGTGCCAGCAGTTCCCAGGGGGCGGGACTCTACAATGAGCAGTTCTTC. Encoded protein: CASSSQGAGLYNEQFF.

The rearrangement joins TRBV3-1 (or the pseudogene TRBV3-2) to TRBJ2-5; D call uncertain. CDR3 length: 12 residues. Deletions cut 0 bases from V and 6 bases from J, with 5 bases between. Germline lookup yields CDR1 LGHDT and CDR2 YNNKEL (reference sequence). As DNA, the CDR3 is TGTGCCAGCAGCCAAGAGCGTAAGACCCAGTACTTC. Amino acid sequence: CASSQERKTQYF.

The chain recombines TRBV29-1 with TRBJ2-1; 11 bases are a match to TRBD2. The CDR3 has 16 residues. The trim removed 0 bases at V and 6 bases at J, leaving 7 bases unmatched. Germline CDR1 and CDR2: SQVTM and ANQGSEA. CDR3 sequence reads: CSVEDIVAGGPNEQFF. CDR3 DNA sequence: TGCAGCGTTGAAGATATCGTAGCGGGAGGGCCCAATGAGCAGTTCTTC.

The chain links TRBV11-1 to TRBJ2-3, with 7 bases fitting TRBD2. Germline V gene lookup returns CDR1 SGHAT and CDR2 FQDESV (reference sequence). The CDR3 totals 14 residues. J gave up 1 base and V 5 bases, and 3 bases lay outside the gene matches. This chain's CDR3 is CASSVSGRTDTQYF. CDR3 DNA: TGTGCCAGCAGCGTTAGCGGGCGCACAGATACGCAGTATTTT.

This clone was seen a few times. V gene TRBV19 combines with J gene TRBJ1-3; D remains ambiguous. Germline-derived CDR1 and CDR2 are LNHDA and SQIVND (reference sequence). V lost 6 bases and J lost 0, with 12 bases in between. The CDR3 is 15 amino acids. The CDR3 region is CASRTPTFSGNTIYF. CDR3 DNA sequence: TGTGCCAGTAGGACACCAACCTTCTCTGGAAACACCATATATTTT.

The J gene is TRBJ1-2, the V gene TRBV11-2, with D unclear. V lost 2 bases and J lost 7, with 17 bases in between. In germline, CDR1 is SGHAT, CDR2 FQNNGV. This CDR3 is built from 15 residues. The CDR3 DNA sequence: TGTGCCAGCAGCTTAAATGGACTTAGTACCACTGGCTACACCTTC. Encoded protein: CASSLNGLSTTGYTF.

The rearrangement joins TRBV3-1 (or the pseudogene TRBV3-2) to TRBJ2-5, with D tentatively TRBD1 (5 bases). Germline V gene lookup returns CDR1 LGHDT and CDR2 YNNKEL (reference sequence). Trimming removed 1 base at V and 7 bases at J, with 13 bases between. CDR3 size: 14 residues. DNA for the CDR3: TGTGCCAGCAGCCAAGGTTGGGTAGGGGTGACCCAGTACTTC. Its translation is CASSQGWVGVTQYF.

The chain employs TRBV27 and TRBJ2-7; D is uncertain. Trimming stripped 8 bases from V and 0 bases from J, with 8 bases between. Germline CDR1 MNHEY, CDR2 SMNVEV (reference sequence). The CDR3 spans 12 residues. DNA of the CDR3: TGTGCCAGCGCCACAAGCTCCTACGAGCAGTACTTC. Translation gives CASATSSYEQYF.

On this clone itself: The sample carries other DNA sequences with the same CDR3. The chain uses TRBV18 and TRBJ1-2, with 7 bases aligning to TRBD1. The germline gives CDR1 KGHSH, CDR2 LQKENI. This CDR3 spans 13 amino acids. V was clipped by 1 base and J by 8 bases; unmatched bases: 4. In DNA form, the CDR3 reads TGTGCCAGCTCACCACGGGACAGCGACGGCTACACCTTC. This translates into CASSPRDSDGYTF.

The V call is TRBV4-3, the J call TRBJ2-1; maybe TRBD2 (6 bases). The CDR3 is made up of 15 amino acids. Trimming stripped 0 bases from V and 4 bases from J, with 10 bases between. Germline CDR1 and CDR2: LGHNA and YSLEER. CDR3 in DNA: TGCGCCAGCAGCCAAGATAGCGGTTCTTACAATGAGCAGTTCTTC. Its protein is CASSQDSGSYNEQFF.

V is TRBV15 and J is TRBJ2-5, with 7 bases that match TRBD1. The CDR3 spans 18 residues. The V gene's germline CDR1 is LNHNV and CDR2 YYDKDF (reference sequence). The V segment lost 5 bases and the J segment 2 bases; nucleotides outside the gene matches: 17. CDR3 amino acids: CATSRSGTAISGQETQYF. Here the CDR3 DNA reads TGTGCCACCAGCCGCTCCGGGACAGCGATTTCGGGGCAAGAGACCCAGTACTTC.

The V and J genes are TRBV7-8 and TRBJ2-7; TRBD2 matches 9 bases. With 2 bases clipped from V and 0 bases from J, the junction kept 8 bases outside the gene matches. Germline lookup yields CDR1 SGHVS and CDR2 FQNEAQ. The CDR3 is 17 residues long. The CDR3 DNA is TGTGCCAGCAGCTTAAGGGCGGGAGGGTTGTTCTCCTACGAGCAGTACTTC. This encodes CASSLRAGGLFSYEQYF.

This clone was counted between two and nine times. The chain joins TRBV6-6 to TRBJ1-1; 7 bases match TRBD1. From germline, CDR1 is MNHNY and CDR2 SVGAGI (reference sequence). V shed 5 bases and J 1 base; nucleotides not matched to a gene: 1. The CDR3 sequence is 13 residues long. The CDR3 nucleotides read TGTGCCAGCAGTGGGACAGCGAACACTGAAGCTTTCTTT. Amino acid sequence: CASSGTANTEAFF.

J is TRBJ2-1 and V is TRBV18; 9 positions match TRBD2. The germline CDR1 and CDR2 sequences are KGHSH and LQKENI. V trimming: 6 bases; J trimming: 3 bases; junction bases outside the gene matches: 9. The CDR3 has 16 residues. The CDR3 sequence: CASSPGGTSSYNEQFF. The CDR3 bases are TGTGCCAGCTCGCCCGGGGGGACTAGCAGCTACAATGAGCAGTTCTTC.

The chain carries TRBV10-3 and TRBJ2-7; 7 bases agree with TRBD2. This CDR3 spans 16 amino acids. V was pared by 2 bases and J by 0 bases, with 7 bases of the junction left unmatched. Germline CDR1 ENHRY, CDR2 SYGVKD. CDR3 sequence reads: CAISEGPGEGSYEQYF. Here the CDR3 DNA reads TGTGCCATCAGTGAGGGCCCGGGGGAGGGCTCCTACGAGCAGTACTTC.